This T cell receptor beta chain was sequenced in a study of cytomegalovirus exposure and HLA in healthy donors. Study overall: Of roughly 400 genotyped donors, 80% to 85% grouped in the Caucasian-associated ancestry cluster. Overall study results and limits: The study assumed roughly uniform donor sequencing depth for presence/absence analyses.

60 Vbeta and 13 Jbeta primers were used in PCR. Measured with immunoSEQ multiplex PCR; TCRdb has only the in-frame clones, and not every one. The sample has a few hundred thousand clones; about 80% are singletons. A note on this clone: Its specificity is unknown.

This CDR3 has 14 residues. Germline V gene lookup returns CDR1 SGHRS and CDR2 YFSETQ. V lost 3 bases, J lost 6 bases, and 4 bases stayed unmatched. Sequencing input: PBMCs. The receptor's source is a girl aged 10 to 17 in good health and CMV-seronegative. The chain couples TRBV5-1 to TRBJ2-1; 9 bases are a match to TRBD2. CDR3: CASSSRTSVNEQFF. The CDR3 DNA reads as TGCGCCAGCAGCTCCAGGACTAGCGTCAATGAGCAGTTCTTC. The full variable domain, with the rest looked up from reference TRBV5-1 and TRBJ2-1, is KAGVTQTPRYLIKTRGQQVTLSCSPISGHRSVSWYQQTPGQGLQFLFEYFSETQRNKGNFPGRFSGRQFSNSRSEMNVSTLELGDSALYLCASSSRTSVNEQFFGPGTRLTVL.